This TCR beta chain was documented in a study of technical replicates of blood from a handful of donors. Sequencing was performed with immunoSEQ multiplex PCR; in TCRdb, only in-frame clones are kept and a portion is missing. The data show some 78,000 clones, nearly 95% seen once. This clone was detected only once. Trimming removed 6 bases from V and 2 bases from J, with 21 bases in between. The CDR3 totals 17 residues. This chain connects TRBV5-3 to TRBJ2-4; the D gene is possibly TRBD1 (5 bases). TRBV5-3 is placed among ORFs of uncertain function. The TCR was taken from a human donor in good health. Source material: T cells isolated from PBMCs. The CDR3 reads CARTQGPGSRPKNIQYF. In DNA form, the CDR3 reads TGTGCCAGAACCCAAGGGCCAGGGTCGAGGCCCAAAAACATTCAGTACTTC.